Presented here are 30 T cell receptor beta chains from one specimen sequenced in a study of spatial heterogeneity in lung cancer. One entry per CDR3 protein, called by TCRdb with MiXCR from the 5' RACE reads. Of some 110,000 distinct CDR3 sequences listed, about 12% are singletons. Time point indicated: blood at routine non-recurrence follow-up after resection. From tumor, nontumor lung or frozen PBMC, whole RNA was taken unsorted for sequencing. Source: PBMCs, taken at follow-up. Every receptor here comes from a male donor with early-stage non-small cell lung cancer.

This clonotype appeared many times. The rearrangement joins TRBV20-1 to TRBJ2-7; D is possibly TRBD1 or TRBD2 (5 bases each). Germline CDR1 and CDR2: DFQATT and SNEGSKA (reference sequence). V lost 6 bases and J lost 0, with 15 bases in between. This CDR3 is built from 14 residues. CDR3 nucleotide sequence: TGCAGTGCAGGCGGGCAGGGCCTCTCCTACGAGCAGTACTTC. It yields the protein CSAGGQGLSYEQYF.

This clonotype was counted many times. The chain recombines TRBV27 with TRBJ1-4; TRBD1 might be the D (5 bases). CDR3 length: 13 residues. Germline CDR1 and CDR2: MNHEY and SMNVEV (reference sequence). Trimming removed 5 bases from V and 6 bases from J, with 10 bases in between. The CDR3 DNA is TGTGCCAGCAGTCGGGGACTGTATGAAAAACTGTTTTTT. Amino acid sequence: CASSRGLYEKLFF.

This clonotype was found a few times. V gene TRBV28 combines with J gene TRBJ2-1; D remains ambiguous. The length of the CDR3 is 15 residues. The V end was cut by 8 bases, the J end by 3 bases, with 17 bases between. Germline V CDR1 and CDR2: MDHEN, SYDVKM. CDR3 DNA: TGTGCCAGCCACTCCCTTGGCGCCTTCTACAATGAGCAGTTCTTC. Protein product: CASHSLGAFYNEQFF.

This clonotype was picked up a small number of times. The V call is TRBV29-1, the J call TRBJ1-4; D might be TRBD1 (5 bases). The germline V gene has CDR1 SQVTM and CDR2 ANQGSEA. With 7 bases removed from V and 3 bases from J, the gap between germline ends came to 12 bases. The CDR3 has 13 amino acids. The CDR3 bases are TGCAGCGCGGCCGGGACCCCTAATGAAAAACTGTTTTTT. This translates into CSAAGTPNEKLFF.

The genes are TRBV28 and TRBJ2-7; D unresolved. Germline V gene lookup returns CDR1 MDHEN and CDR2 SYDVKM. The ends were cut back, 7 bases at V and 6 bases at J, with 16 bases in the middle. The length of the CDR3 is 13 residues. The CDR3 bases are TGTGCCAGCACCGCCGTGAGGCTCCGCGAGCAGTACTTC. This encodes CASTAVRLREQYF.

This clonotype appeared many times. The chain has TRBV7-6 and TRBJ1-4; possibly TRBD1 for D (6 bases). Germline V CDR1 and CDR2: SGHVS, FNYEAQ. This CDR3 is built from 17 residues. V lost 3 bases, J lost 1 base, and 15 bases lay in between. DNA of the CDR3: TGTGCCAGCAGCTTCCTTGCAGGGGTGGGAACTAATGAAAAACTGTTTTTT. Amino acids: CASSFLAGVGTNEKLFF.

This clonotype was found many times. The V gene is TRBV28, the J gene TRBJ1-1; D is unresolved. This CDR3 comprises 14 residues. CDR1 is MDHEN, CDR2 SYDVKM, per germline. V dropped 5 bases and J dropped 4 bases, with 14 bases sitting between them. Here the CDR3 DNA reads TGTGCCAGCAGTCCCCAGTGGATCGGCACTGAAGCTTTCTTT. Encoded protein: CASSPQWIGTEAFF.

This clonotype has ten or more counts. The rearrangement uses TRBV7-3 and TRBJ2-3; a weak D match, TRBD1 (6 bases). The CDR3 totals 14 residues. Trimming removed 1 base at V and 3 bases at J, with 8 bases between. The V gene's germline CDR1 is SGHTA and CDR2 FQGTGA. Here the CDR3 DNA reads TGTGCCAGCAGCTTAATACAGGGAACAGATACGCAGTATTTT. Its protein product is CASSLIQGTDTQYF.

This chain uses TRBV24-1 with TRBJ2-2; D is possibly TRBD2 (5 bases). Germline V CDR1 and CDR2: KGHDR, SFDVKD. Trimming left V 5 bases short and J 2 bases short, with 8 bases between. CDR3 length: 14 residues. The CDR3, as DNA: TGTGCCACCAGTGCGGGGTTTAACACCGGGGAGCTGTTTTTT. Protein: CATSAGFNTGELFF.

The chain links TRBV3-1 to TRBJ2-2; D possibly corresponds to TRBD2 (6 bases). The CDR3 runs to 16 residues. With 4 bases removed from V and 2 bases from J, the gap between germline ends came to 14 bases. CDR1 LGHDT and CDR2 YNNKEL come from the germline V gene (reference sequence). This CDR3 is CASSRWDGLNTGELFF. DNA of the CDR3: TGTGCCAGCAGCCGGTGGGACGGACTAAACACCGGGGAGCTGTTTTTT.

There are a few counts of this clonotype. V and J are TRBV15 and TRBJ2-1, with D unresolved. The germline gives CDR1 LNHNV, CDR2 YYDKDF (reference sequence). Trimming shortened V by 6 bases and J by 3 bases, and 9 bases separated the two germline ends. This CDR3 has 13 amino acids. The CDR3 spells CATRLENYNEQFF. The CDR3 nucleotides are TGTGCCACCAGGTTAGAAAACTACAATGAGCAGTTCTTC.

This clonotype appeared many times. The rearrangement joins TRBV12-3 or TRBV12-4 to TRBJ1-5, with 7 bases that match TRBD1. Trimming at V came to 6 bases and at J to 4 bases, leaving 6 bases not matched to a gene. CDR3 size: 14 residues. CDR3 sequence (DNA): TGTGCCAGCAGACCCGGGACAGCTAATCAGCCCCAGCATTTT. As protein: CASRPGTANQPQHF.

This clonotype was detected only a few times. This chain uses TRBV20-1 with TRBJ2-3, with 7 positions matching TRBD2. Germline values: CDR1 DFQATT, CDR2 SNEGSKA (reference sequence). With 8 bases clipped from V and 2 bases from J, the junction kept 4 bases outside the gene matches. This CDR3 spans 12 amino acids. The CDR3 DNA reads as TGCAGTCCCTGGGACTACACAGATACGCAGTATTTT. Amino acid sequence: CSPWDYTDTQYF.

This clonotype has just a few counts. The rearrangement links TRBV7-3 to TRBJ2-6; D perhaps matches TRBD1 (6 bases). CDR1 and CDR2 (germline): SGHTA, FQGTGA. The CDR3 loop spans 17 amino acids. V was shortened by 1 base and J by 2 bases, with 12 bases between the two germline ends. This CDR3 reads CASSLMGGGPGANVLTF. The DNA of the CDR3 is TGTGCCAGCAGCTTAATGGGTGGGGGCCCTGGGGCCAACGTCCTGACTTTC.

This clonotype came up a few times. This sequence joins TRBV4-1 and TRBJ1-6; maybe TRBD1 (5 bases). Trimming shortened V by 0 bases and J by 7 bases, and 13 bases separated the two germline ends. The V gene's germline CDR1 is MGHRA and CDR2 YSYEKL. This CDR3 contains 16 residues. CDR3 sequence: CASSQDPGWRNSPLHF. The CDR3 bases are TGCGCCAGCAGCCAAGATCCAGGGTGGCGAAATTCACCCCTCCACTTT.

The rearrangement links TRBV15 to TRBJ2-7, with D hard to call. Trimming pared 0 bases from V and 0 bases from J, leaving 9 bases between. In germline, CDR1 is LNHNV, CDR2 YYDKDF (reference sequence). The CDR3 has 15 residues. CDR3 nucleotide sequence: TGTGCCACCAGCAGAGATCCTGGCAGCTCCTACGAGCAGTACTTC. This sequence encodes CATSRDPGSSYEQYF.

The chain joins TRBV7-2 to TRBJ1-4, with TRBD1 as a possible D gene (5 bases). Looked up from germline, CDR1 is SGHTA and CDR2 is FQGNSA. The V end was cut by 3 bases, the J end by 5 bases, with 10 bases between. The CDR3 spans 14 residues. The CDR3 spells CASSLGVANEKLFF. CDR3 DNA: TGTGCCAGCAGCTTGGGGGTTGCCAATGAAAAACTGTTTTTT.

The gene calls are TRBV7-3 and TRBJ2-2, with D tentatively TRBD1 (5 bases). This CDR3 spans 16 amino acids. Germline CDR1 is SGHTA and CDR2 is FQGTGA. The ends were cut back, 5 bases at V and 0 bases at J, with 13 bases in the middle. CDR3 coding DNA: TGTGCCAGCAGCCATCGACAGACGGCGAACACCGGGGAGCTGTTTTTT. The encoded protein is CASSHRQTANTGELFF. The whole variable domain, filled in from reference TRBV7-3 and TRBJ2-2, reads GAGVSQTPSNKVTEKGKYVELRCDPISGHTALYWYRQSLGQGPEFLIYFQGTGAADDSGLPNDRFFAVRPEGSVSTLKIQRTERGDSAVYLCASSHRQTANTGELFFGEGSRLTVL.

This clonotype occurred a few times. The chain combines TRBV6-5 with TRBJ2-5; D not resolved. Germline-derived CDR1 and CDR2 are MNHEY and SVGAGI. V shed 11 bases and J shed 5 bases, with 6 bases lying between them. The CDR3 is made up of 9 amino acids. The DNA of the CDR3 is TGTGCCTCCGCCGAGACCCAGTACTTC. It encodes CASAETQYF.

There are a few counts of this clonotype. The rearrangement joins TRBV3-1 to TRBJ1-5; D is unclear. Trimming left V 0 bases short and J 4 bases short, with 4 bases between. CDR3 length equals 13 residues. CDR1 is LGHDT, CDR2 YNNKEL, per germline (reference sequence). Here the CDR3 DNA reads TGTGCCAGCAGCCAAGAGGGAAATCAGCCCCAGCATTTT. Protein product: CASSQEGNQPQHF.

The J gene is TRBJ1-2, the V gene TRBV20-1; D remains unclear. Germline CDR1 is DFQATT and CDR2 is SNEGSKA (reference sequence). V was clipped by 2 bases and J by 3 bases, with 7 bases between them. This CDR3 has 12 amino acids. In DNA, the CDR3 is TGCAGTGCTAGACCGGACCACTATGGCTACACCTTC. Its translation is CSARPDHYGYTF.

Many counts were recorded for this clonotype. This sequence joins TRBV28 and TRBJ2-7, with 12 bases identical to TRBD1. Trimming removed 4 bases from V and 4 bases from J; junction bases left unmatched: 5. CDR1 is MDHEN and CDR2 is SYDVKM in the germline V gene. The CDR3 runs to 15 residues. CDR3 in amino acids: CASSSPGQGAYEQYF. CDR3 bases: TGTGCCAGCAGTTCCCCGGGACAGGGGGCTTACGAGCAGTACTTC.

This clonotype was picked up a small number of times. This chain uses TRBV24-1 with TRBJ2-1, with TRBD2 identical over 8 bases. The CDR3 is 16 residues long. Germline V gene sequence: CDR1 KGHDR, CDR2 SFDVKD. With 4 bases clipped from V and 0 bases from J, the junction kept 4 bases outside the gene matches. The CDR3 DNA reads as TGTGCCACCAGTGAAACTAGCGGACGCTCCTACAATGAGCAGTTCTTC. Translating gives CATSETSGRSYNEQFF.

In its sample, this clonotype was seen many times. The chain combines TRBV29-1 with TRBJ1-2, with D possibly matching TRBD1 (6 bases). The V and J ends lost 3 bases and 4 bases respectively, with 15 bases between them. The germline V gene has CDR1 SQVTM and CDR2 ANQGSEA. The CDR3 runs to 14 residues. The DNA for the CDR3 is TGCAGCGTTGAGGCCTCCGGGACACCCTATGGCTACACCTTC. Its protein is CSVEASGTPYGYTF. Together with reference TRBV29-1 and TRBJ1-2, the CDR3 gives the full variable domain: SAVISQKPSRDICQRGTSLTIQCQVDSQVTMMFWYRQQPGQSLTLIATANQGSEATYESGFVIDKFPISRPNLTFSTLTVSNMSPEDSSIYLCSVEASGTPYGYTFGSGTRLTVV.

This clonotype came up many times. The V call is TRBV29-1, the J call TRBJ2-2; D is undetermined. Trimming left V 1 base short and J 2 bases short, with 8 bases between. From germline, CDR1 is SQVTM and CDR2 ANQGSEA. This CDR3 is built from 14 residues. CDR3 in DNA: TGCAGCGTTGAAGTTACTCCTAACACCGGGGAGCTGTTTTTT. This sequence encodes CSVEVTPNTGELFF.

The V call is TRBV5-1, the J call TRBJ2-4; D gene unclear. The germline V and J ends were trimmed by 4 bases and 8 bases, with 19 bases remaining between them. CDR1 SGHRS and CDR2 YFSETQ come from the germline V gene. There are 15 residues in the CDR3. The CDR3 nucleotides read TGCGCCAGCAGCGCCGCCGGGCCCTCCGTAGACATTCAGTACTTC. As protein: CASSAAGPSVDIQYF. Combining the CDR3 with reference TRBV5-1 and TRBJ2-4 gives the whole variable domain KAGVTQTPRYLIKTRGQQVTLSCSPISGHRSVSWYQQTPGQGLQFLFEYFSETQRNKGNFPGRFSGRQFSNSRSEMNVSTLELGDSALYLCASSAAGPSVDIQYFGAGTRLSVL.

This clonotype turned up a few times. The chain couples TRBV19 to TRBJ1-1; D call uncertain. Germline V gives CDR1 LNHDA, CDR2 SQIVND (reference sequence). Trimming took off 2 bases at V and 4 bases at J, with 8 bases between the two ends. The CDR3 consists of 13 residues. The CDR3 nucleotides are TGTGCCAGTAGTATATCCTGGAGCACTGAAGCTTTCTTT. Amino acid sequence: CASSISWSTEAFF.

This clonotype was recorded a few times. The V and J genes are TRBV20-1 and TRBJ2-1; 8 bases are a match to TRBD2. Germline CDR1 DFQATT, CDR2 SNEGSKA (reference sequence). The junction had 6 bases not matched to a gene; V was cut back by 1 base and J by 4 bases. The length of the CDR3 is 15 residues. DNA of the CDR3: TGCAGTGCTAGAGCTAGGCCTAGCGGGTACAATGAGCAGTTCTTC. It translates to CSARARPSGYNEQFF.

This clonotype was seen many times. The chain recombines TRBV10-3 with TRBJ2-1; D gene uncertain. With 7 bases removed from V and 5 bases from J, the gap between germline ends came to 9 bases. The germline CDR1 and CDR2 sequences are ENHRY and SYGVKD. The CDR3 runs to 12 residues. This chain's CDR3 is CAITRRDNEQFF. In nucleotides, the CDR3 is TGTGCCATCACTAGGAGAGACAATGAGCAGTTCTTC.

This clonotype was picked up many times. The chain couples TRBV10-3 to TRBJ2-5; no clear D. V was pared by 3 bases and J by 3 bases, with 14 bases between. The CDR3 loop spans 15 amino acids. Germline V CDR1 and CDR2: ENHRY, SYGVKD. The CDR3: CAISDFGRTEETQYF. DNA of the CDR3: TGTGCCATCAGTGATTTCGGACGTACAGAAGAGACCCAGTACTTC.